The T cell receptor beta chain described here comes from a study of shared clonotypes between healthy human individuals. Only in-frame clones appear in the TCRdb table, and some are missing; sequencing was by immunoSEQ multiplex PCR. Among some 550,000 clones listed, about 97% were seen once. Germline lookup yields CDR1 MDHEN and CDR2 SYDVKM. V was cut by 6 bases and J by 2 bases, with 17 bases left in between. The CDR3 has 15 amino acids. This chain links TRBV28 with TRBJ2-7, with a weak D call TRBD2 (6 bases). Material: naive CD4+ T cells sorted from blood. Subset given: CD45RA+ positively selected. The TCR originated in a woman aged 25 to 39 in good health. This chain's CDR3 is CASRHRGVKTYEQYF. In nucleotides, the CDR3 is TGTGCCAGCAGACACCGCGGGGTAAAGACCTACGAGCAGTACTTC.